A single sample is the source of the 6 T cell receptor beta chains below, sequenced in a study of T cell responses to AZD1222 COVID-19 vaccine (dated by TCRdb to the early 2020s). Library construction relied on the immunoSEQ multiplex PCR assay. TCRdb retrieved this table from immuneACCESS and kept in-frame rearrangements only. Not all clones are present; in checked studies, unresolved V genes account for under half, and no reason is known for the remainder. Here the sample has about 130,000 clones; approximately 94% occur a single time. The ten largest clones take up roughly 7% of the sample. The time point label of this sample denotes: baseline before first vaccination. Specimen: peripheral blood, collected on day 0 of AZD1222 vaccination. The receptors here all came from an adult in good health.

CDR3 DNA: TGTGCCATCAGTGAATATCAGGGGGCCTACGAGCAGTACTTC. It translates to CAISEYQGAYEQYF. The chain joins TRBV10-3 to TRBJ2-7, with 7 bases aligning to TRBD1. The V gene's germline CDR1 is ENHRY and CDR2 SYGVKD. The CDR3 has 14 amino acids. Trimming removed 3 bases from V and 2 bases from J; junction bases left unmatched: 4.

This clone came up once. V is TRBV29-1 and J is TRBJ2-1; unclear D gene. The germline CDR1 and CDR2 sequences are SQVTM and ANQGSEA. This CDR3 region has 13 residues. The V and J ends lost 3 bases and 0 bases respectively, with 6 bases between them. CDR3 sequence (DNA): TGCAGCGTTGAGACCAGCTCCTACAATGAGCAGTTCTTC. Translated: CSVETSSYNEQFF.

Note on this clone: Other DNA sequences from this sample encode an identical CDR3 as well. The V and J genes are TRBV5-1 and TRBJ1-1; a weak D match, TRBD1 (6 bases). The V gene's germline CDR1 is SGHRS and CDR2 YFSETQ. Trimming removed 4 bases from V and 0 bases from J, with 7 bases in between. The CDR3 is made up of 13 amino acids. The chain's CDR3 is CASSRDMNTEAFF. DNA of the CDR3: TGCGCCAGCAGCCGGGACATGAACACTGAAGCTTTCTTT.

The V call is TRBV4-3, the J call TRBJ1-2; no definite D call. CDR1 and CDR2 from the germline V gene are LGHNA and YSLEER. This CDR3 spans 15 amino acids. Trimming pared 0 bases from V and 0 bases from J, leaving 8 bases between. CDR3 sequence (DNA): TGCGCCAGCAGCCAAGATGTTGGAGCTAACTATGGCTACACCTTC. Amino acid sequence: CASSQDVGANYGYTF.

This sequence joins TRBV24-1 and TRBJ1-2, with unresolved D. CDR1 is KGHDR and CDR2 is SFDVKD in the germline V gene. This CDR3 has 15 amino acids. Trimming stripped 2 bases from V and 2 bases from J, with 11 bases between. In DNA, the CDR3 is TGTGCCACCAGTGATTCCTCTCACCCAAACTATGGCTACACCTTC. Translated: CATSDSSHPNYGYTF.

Here the CDR3 DNA reads TGTGCCAGCTCACCCGACATTACCGGCTATGGCTACACCTTC. As protein: CASSPDITGYGYTF. This chain joins TRBV18 and TRBJ1-2; D is unresolved. The ends were cut back, 3 bases at V and 4 bases at J, with 12 bases in the middle. This CDR3 is built from 14 residues. Germline CDR1 reads KGHSH; CDR2 reads LQKENI. Full variable domain (rest looked up from reference TRBV18 and TRBJ1-2): NAGVMQNPRHLVRRRGQEARLRCSPMKGHSHVYWYRQLPEEGLKFMVYLQKENIIDESGMPKERFSAEFPKEGPSILRIQQVVRGDSAAYFCASSPDITGYGYTFGSGTRLTVV.